Below, one T cell receptor beta chain is given with its context. Its antigen is as yet unknown. This record belongs to a study of T cell responses to AZD1222 COVID-19 vaccine. The assay was immunoSEQ multiplex PCR, and TCRdb's table has in-frame clones only and misses some. The sample includes 100,000 to 150,000 clones, more than 80% of them seen just once. Germline-derived CDR1 and CDR2 are MNHEY and SVGAGI. V lost 2 bases and J 4 bases, leaving 15 bases between the germline ends. The CDR3 is 15 amino acids. Whole-study findings and limits: Just a handful of AZD1222 recipients tested seropositive at baseline. Distributed over spike, vaccine-associated CD4 TCRs predominated at 160-218 and 743-854. Donor demographics were predominantly white British with a female majority; clonal diversity may be underestimated. The study reported that nearly half of spike-specific TCRs target unmutated variant regions.

This chain joins TRBV6-5 and TRBJ2-7; D remains ambiguous. The sequence was collected from an adult in good health. The starting material was peripheral blood, obtained on day 0 of AZD1222 vaccination. The CDR3 here is CASSYTMTSGYEQYF. CDR3 nucleotides: TGTGCCAGCAGTTACACCATGACATCAGGATACGAGCAGTACTTC.